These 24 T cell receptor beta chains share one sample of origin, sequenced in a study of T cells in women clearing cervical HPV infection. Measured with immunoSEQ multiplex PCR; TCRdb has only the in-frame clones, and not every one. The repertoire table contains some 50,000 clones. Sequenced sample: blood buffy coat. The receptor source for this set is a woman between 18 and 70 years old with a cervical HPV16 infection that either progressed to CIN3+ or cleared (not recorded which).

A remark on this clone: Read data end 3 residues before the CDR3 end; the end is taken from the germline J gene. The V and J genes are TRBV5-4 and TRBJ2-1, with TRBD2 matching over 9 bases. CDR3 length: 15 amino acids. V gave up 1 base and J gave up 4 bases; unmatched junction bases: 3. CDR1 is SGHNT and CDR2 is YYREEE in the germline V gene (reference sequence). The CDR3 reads CASSLFSGGYNEQFF. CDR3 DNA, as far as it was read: TGTGCCAGCAGCTTGTTTAGCGGGGGTTACAATGAG. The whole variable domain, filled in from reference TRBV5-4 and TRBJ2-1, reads ETGVTQSPTHLIKTRGQQVTLRCSSQSGHNTVSWYQQALGQGPQFIFQYYREEENGRGNFPPRFSGLQFPNYSSELNVNALELDDSALYLCASSLFSGGYNEQFFGPGTRLTVL.

Partial CDR3 DNA: TGTGCCAGCAGCTTGTATCTGAGGCCCAATGAG. Protein sequence: CASSLYLRPNE. The full CDR3 protein reads CASSLYLRPNEQFF. The chain recombines TRBV7-2 with TRBJ2-1; D not certain. The read finishes 3 residues shy of the CDR3 end, and the germline J gene is used to complete it. There are 14 residues in the CDR3. V lost 3 bases and J 6 bases, leaving 12 bases between the germline ends. Germline V gene lookup returns CDR1 SGHTA and CDR2 FQGNSA. Full variable domain (missing parts from reference TRBV7-2 and TRBJ2-1): GAGVSQSPSNKVTEKGKDVELRCDPISGHTALYWYRQSLGQGLEFLIYFQGNSAPDKSGLPSDRFSAERTGGSVSTLTIQRTQQEDSAVYLCASSLYLRPNEQFFGPGTRLTVL.

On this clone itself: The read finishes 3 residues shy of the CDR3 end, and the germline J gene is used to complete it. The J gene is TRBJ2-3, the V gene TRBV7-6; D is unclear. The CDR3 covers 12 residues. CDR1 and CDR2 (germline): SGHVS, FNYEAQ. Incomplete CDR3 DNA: TGTGCCAGCAGCTTTACACAAGAGACG. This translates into CASSFTQET. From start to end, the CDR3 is CASSFTQETQYF.

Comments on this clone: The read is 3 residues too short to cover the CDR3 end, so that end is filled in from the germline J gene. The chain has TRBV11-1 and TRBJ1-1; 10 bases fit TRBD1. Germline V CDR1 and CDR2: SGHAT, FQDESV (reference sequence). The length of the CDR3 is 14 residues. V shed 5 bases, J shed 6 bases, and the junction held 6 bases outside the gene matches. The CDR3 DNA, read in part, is TGTGCCAGCAGCCCACGGGACAGGGGACCTGAA. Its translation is CASSPRDRGPE. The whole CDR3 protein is CASSPRDRGPEAFF.

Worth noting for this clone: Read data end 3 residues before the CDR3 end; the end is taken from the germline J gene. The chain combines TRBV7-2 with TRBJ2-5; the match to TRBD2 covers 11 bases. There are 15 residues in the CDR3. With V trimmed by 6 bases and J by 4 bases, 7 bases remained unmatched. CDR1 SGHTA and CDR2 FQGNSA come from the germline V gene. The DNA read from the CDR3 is TGTGCCAGCAGTTCTAGCGGGGGGCCAACAGAGACC. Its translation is CASSSSGGPTET. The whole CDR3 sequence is CASSSSGGPTETQYF.

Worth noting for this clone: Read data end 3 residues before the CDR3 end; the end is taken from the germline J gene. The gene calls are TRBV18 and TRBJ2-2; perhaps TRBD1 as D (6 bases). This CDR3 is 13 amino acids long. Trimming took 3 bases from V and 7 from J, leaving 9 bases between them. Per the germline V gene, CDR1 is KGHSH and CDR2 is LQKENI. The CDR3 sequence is CASSPQGNGELFF. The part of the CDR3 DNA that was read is TGTGCCAGCTCACCTCAGGGGAACGGGGAG.

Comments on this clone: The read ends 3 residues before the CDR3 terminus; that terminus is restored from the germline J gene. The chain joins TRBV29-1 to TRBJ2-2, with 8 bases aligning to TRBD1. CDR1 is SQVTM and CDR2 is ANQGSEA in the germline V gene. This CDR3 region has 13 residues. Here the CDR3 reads CSVSTGANEKLFF. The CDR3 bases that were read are TGCAGCGTTTCGACAGGGGCTAATGAAAAG.

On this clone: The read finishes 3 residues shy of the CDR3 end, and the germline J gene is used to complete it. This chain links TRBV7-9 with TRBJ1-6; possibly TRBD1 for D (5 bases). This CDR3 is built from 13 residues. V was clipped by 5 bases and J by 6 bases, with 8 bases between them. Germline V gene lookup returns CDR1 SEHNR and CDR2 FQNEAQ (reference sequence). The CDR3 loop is CASSTGGNSPLHF. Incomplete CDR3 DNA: TGTGCCAGCAGCACGGGGGGTAATTCACCC.

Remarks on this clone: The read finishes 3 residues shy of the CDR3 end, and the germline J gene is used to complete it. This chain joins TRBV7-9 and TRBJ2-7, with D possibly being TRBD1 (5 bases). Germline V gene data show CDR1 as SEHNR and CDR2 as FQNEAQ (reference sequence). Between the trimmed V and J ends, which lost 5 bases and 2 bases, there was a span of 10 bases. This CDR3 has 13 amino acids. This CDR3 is CASSGRQTYEQYF. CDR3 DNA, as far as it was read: TGTGCCAGCAGCGGCAGACAGACCTACGAG.

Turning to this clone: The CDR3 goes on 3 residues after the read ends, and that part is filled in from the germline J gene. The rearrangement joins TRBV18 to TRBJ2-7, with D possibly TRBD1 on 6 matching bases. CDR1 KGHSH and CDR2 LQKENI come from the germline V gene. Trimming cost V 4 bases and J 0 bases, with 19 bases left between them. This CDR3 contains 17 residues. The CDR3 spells CASSLAGQREDSYEQYF. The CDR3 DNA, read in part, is TGTGCCAGCTCACTAGCAGGACAGAGGGAAGACTCCTACGAG.

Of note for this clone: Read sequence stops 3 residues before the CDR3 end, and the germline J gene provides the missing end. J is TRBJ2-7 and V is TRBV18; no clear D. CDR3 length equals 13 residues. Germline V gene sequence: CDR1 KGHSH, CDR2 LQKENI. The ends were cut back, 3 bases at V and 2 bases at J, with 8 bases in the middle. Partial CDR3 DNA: TGTGCCAGCTCACCTAGCAGCACCTACGAG. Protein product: CASSPSSTYE. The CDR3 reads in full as CASSPSSTYEQYF.

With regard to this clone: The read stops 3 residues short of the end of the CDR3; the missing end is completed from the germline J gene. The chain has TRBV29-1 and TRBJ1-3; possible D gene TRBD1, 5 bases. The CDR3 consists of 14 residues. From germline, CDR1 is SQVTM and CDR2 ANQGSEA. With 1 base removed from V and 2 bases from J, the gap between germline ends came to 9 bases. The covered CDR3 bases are TGCAGCGTTGAAGGGGCAGGGACTGGAAACACC. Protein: CSVEGAGTGNT. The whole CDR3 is CSVEGAGTGNTIYF.

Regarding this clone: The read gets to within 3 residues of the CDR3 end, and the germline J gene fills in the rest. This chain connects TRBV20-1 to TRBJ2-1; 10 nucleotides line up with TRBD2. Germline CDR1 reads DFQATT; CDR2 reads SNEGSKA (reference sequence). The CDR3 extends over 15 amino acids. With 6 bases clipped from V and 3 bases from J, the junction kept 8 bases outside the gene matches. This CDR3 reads CSAPGTSANYNEQFF. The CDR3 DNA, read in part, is TGCAGTGCCCCGGGGACTAGCGCAAACTACAATGAG.

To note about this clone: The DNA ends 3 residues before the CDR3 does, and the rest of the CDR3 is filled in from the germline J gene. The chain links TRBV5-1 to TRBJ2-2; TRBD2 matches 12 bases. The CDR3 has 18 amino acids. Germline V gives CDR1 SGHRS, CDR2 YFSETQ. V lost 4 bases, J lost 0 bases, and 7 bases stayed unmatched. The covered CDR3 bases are TGCGCCAGCAGCCCCCGGACTAGCGGGGTCGCGAACACCGGGGAG. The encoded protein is CASSPRTSGVANTGE. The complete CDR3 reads CASSPRTSGVANTGELFF.

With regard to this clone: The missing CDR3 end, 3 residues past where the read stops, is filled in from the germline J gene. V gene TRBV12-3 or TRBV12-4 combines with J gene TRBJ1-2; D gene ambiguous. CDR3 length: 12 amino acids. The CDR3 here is CASSFSSAGYTF. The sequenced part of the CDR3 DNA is TGTGCCAGCAGTTTTTCTAGCGCGGGC.

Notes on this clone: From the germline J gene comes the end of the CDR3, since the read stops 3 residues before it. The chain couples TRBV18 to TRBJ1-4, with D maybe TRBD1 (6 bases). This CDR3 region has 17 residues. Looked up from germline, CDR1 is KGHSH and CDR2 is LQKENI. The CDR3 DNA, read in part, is TGTGCCAGCTCCCTGGGGGGGCCGGACCCGGGCAATTCACCA. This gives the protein CASSLGGPDPGNSP. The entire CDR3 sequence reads CASSLGGPDPGNSPLFF.

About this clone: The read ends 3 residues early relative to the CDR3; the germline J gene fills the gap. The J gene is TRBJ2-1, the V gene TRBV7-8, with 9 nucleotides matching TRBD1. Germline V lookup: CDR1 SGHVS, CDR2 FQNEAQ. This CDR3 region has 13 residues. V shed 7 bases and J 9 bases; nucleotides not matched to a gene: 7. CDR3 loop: CASKDRGGGEQFF. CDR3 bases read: TGTGCCAGCAAGGACAGGGGCGGGGGTGAG.

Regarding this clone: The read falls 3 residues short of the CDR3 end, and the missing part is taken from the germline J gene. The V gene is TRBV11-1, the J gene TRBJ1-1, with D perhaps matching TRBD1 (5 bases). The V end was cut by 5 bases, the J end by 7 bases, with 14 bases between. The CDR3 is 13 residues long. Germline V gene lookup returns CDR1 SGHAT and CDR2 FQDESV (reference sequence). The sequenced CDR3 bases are TGTGCCAGCAGCCCCCTCGGGGGGTTTGAA. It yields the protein CASSPLGGFE. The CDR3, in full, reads CASSPLGGFEAFF.

The chain's CDR3 is CSARTSGVAKNIQYF. Incomplete CDR3 DNA: TGCAGTGCTAGAACTAGCGGGGTAGCCAAAAACATT. This rearrangement joins TRBV20-1 to TRBJ2-4; the match to TRBD2 covers 10 bases. The observed sequence ends 3 residues before the CDR3 terminus, with the missing tail filled in from the germline J gene. Per the germline V gene, CDR1 is DFQATT and CDR2 is SNEGSKA (reference sequence). The CDR3 totals 15 residues. With 2 bases clipped from V and 0 bases from J, the junction kept 1 base outside the gene matches.

CDR3 loop: CASSPIRDRAYEQYF. The DNA read from the CDR3 is TGTGCCAGCAGTCCGATACGGGACAGAGCCTACGAG. This rearrangement joins TRBV28 to TRBJ2-7, with TRBD1 matching 7 bases. The read finishes 3 residues shy of the CDR3 end, and the germline J gene is used to complete it. The CDR3 spans 15 residues. V lost 5 bases to trimming and J lost 2 bases; unmatched junction nucleotides: 9. Germline V gene data show CDR1 as MDHEN and CDR2 as SYDVKM.

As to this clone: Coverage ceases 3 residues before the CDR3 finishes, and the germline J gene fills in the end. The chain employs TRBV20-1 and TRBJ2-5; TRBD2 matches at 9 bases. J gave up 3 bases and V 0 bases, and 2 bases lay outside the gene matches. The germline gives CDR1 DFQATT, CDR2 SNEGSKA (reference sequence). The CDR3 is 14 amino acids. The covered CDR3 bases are TGCAGTGCTAGAGATGGCGGGGGGGAAGAGACC. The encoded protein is CSARDGGGEET. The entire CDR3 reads CSARDGGGEETQYF.

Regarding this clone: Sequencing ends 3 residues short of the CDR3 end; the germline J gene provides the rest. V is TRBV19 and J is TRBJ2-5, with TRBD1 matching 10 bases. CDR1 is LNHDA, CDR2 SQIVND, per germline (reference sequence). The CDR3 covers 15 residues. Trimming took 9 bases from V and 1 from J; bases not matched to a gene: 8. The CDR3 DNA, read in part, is TGTGCCAGCCATCCCGGACAGGGGGGCCAAGAGACC. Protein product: CASHPGQGGQET. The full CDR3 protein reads CASHPGQGGQETQYF.

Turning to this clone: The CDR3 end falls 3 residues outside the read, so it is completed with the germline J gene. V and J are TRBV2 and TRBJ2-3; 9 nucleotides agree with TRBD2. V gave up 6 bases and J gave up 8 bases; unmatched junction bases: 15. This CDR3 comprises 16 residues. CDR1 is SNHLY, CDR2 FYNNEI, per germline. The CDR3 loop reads CASRTPARGGFGTQYF. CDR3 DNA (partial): TGTGCCAGCAGGACCCCGGCGCGGGGGGGCTTCGGTACG.

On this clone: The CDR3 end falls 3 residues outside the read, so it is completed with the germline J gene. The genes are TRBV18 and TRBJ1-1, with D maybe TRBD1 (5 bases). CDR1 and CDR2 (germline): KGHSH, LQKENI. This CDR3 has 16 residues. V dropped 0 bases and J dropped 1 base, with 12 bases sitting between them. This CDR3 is CASSPPGRAGNTEAFF. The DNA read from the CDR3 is TGTGCCAGCTCACCACCAGGCAGGGCCGGGAACACTGAA.